The text below deals with one T cell receptor beta chain. Trimming shortened V by 4 bases and J by 5 bases, and 8 bases separated the two germline ends. Per the germline V gene, CDR1 is KGHDR and CDR2 is SFDVKD. CDR3 length equals 13 residues. These data belong to a study of blood T cell repertoires in COVID-19. Sequencing was performed with immunoSEQ multiplex PCR; in TCRdb, only in-frame clones are kept and a portion is missing. The sample shows roughly 46,000 clones, under 85% of them seen only once. V usage is TRBV24-1 and J usage is TRBJ1-5; maybe TRBD1 (5 bases). The specimen sequenced was peripheral blood. The TCR sequence derives from a man in his 60s with acute or convalescent COVID-19. DNA for the CDR3: TGTGCCACCAGTGACAGGGTAGATCAGCCCCAGCATTTT. Protein: CATSDRVDQPQHF.